Below, 13 T cell receptor beta chains from the same sample are listed, as sequenced in a study of neurological immune-mediated disorders. TCRdb processed the 5' RACE reads anew with MiXCR; each CDR3 protein has one entry. The data show tens of thousands of distinct CDR3 sequences, approximately 14% seen once. The sequencing input was PBMCs. The receptors derive from a woman aged 45-65 years in good health.

This clonotype was seen at least ten times. The chain couples TRBV5-1 to TRBJ2-1; D is perhaps TRBD2 (6 bases). CDR3 length: 15 amino acids. From germline, CDR1 is SGHRS and CDR2 YFSETQ. V lost 5 bases, J lost 2 bases, and 14 bases lay in between. CDR3 residues: CASRPFSGTYNEQFF. The CDR3 nucleotides read TGCGCCAGCAGGCCGTTTAGCGGAACCTACAATGAGCAGTTCTTC.

This clonotype was detected ten times or more. The chain couples TRBV3-1 to TRBJ1-1; D gene uncertain. CDR1 is LGHDT and CDR2 is YNNKEL in the germline V gene (reference sequence). The CDR3 is 14 amino acids. V was pared by 5 bases and J by 2 bases, with 12 bases between. The CDR3 DNA sequence: TGTGCCAGCAGCTTCACCAACCAAAACACTGAAGCTTTCTTT. Residues: CASSFTNQNTEAFF.

This clonotype was counted ten times or more. V gene TRBV12-3 or TRBV12-4 combines with J gene TRBJ2-1; D unresolved. CDR3 length: 11 residues. Trimming pared 8 bases from V and 5 bases from J, leaving 7 bases between. DNA for the CDR3: TGTGCCAGCCAAGGGAACAATGAGCAGTTCTTC. It translates to CASQGNNEQFF.

The chain combines TRBV6-2 or TRBV6-3 with TRBJ2-3; 8 bases line up with TRBD1. Germline trimming cut 7 bases from V and 3 bases from J; bases unmatched to any gene: 9. Germline V gene lookup returns CDR1 MNHEY and CDR2 SVGEGT. CDR3 length equals 15 residues. CDR3 loop: CASNERQGRTDTQYF. The DNA for the CDR3 is TGTGCCAGCAACGAACGACAGGGGAGGACAGATACGCAGTATTTT.

This clonotype was detected ten times or more. V usage is TRBV14 and J usage is TRBJ1-6; D unresolved. The CDR3 covers 15 residues. The V gene lost 2 bases and the J gene lost 9 bases, with 14 bases spanning the gap. Germline-derived CDR1 and CDR2 are SGHDN and FVKESK. This CDR3 reads CASSQRPATPSPLHF. The CDR3 coding sequence is TGTGCCAGCAGCCAAAGGCCCGCTACCCCTTCACCCCTCCACTTT.

As for this clonotype: One end of the junction fails to match germline, which may point to a read error. The chain is built from TRBV24-1 and TRBJ2-1; D may be TRBD1 (5 bases). Germline values: CDR1 KGHDR, CDR2 SFDVKD. The CDR3 runs 16 residues. The CDR3, as DNA: TGTGCCACCAGTGACCCAGGACATGGAACCTACAATGATCAGTTCTTC. Encoded protein: CATSDPGHGTYNDQFF.

In its sample, this clonotype was seen many times. The V call is TRBV28, the J call TRBJ2-7; no reliable D call. CDR3 size: 12 residues. Trimming left V 2 bases short and J 3 bases short, with 5 bases between. CDR1 and CDR2 (germline): MDHEN, SYDVKM. This chain's CDR3 is CASSLGYYEQYF. The CDR3 DNA reads as TGTGCCAGCAGTTTAGGATACTACGAGCAGTACTTC.

This clonotype has at least ten counts. This rearrangement joins TRBV12-3 or TRBV12-4 to TRBJ2-7, with 7 bases lining up with TRBD1. The CDR3 sequence is 13 residues long. J gave up 6 bases and V 5 bases, and 7 bases lay outside the gene matches. The CDR3 DNA sequence: TGTGCCAGCAGTGAGACAGGGTTAGGCGAGCAGTACTTC. Translating it yields CASSETGLGEQYF.

Many counts were recorded for this clonotype. The gene calls are TRBV7-3 and TRBJ2-1; D is uncertain. The length of the CDR3 is 15 residues. The germline CDR1 and CDR2 sequences are SGHTA and FQGTGA. Trimming took off 3 bases at V and 0 bases at J, with 9 bases between the two ends. The CDR3 region has the DNA TGTGCCAGCAGCTTCCAGCGAGACTCCTACAATGAGCAGTTCTTC. This sequence encodes CASSFQRDSYNEQFF.

This clonotype was seen ten or more times. V usage is TRBV14 and J usage is TRBJ1-2; D gene unclear. Trimming removed 2 bases at V and 0 bases at J, with 1 base between. The CDR3 runs to 12 residues. Germline lookup yields CDR1 SGHDN and CDR2 FVKESK. DNA of the CDR3: TGTGCCAGCAGCCAATCTAACTATGGCTACACCTTC. It is translated as CASSQSNYGYTF. The full variable domain, in which reference TRBV14 and TRBJ1-2 provide the parts outside the CDR3, is EAGVTQFPSHSVIEKGQTVTLRCDPISGHDNLYWYRRVMGKEIKFLLHFVKESKQDESGMPNNRFLAERTGGTYSTLKVQPAELEDSGVYFCASSQSNYGYTFGSGTRLTVV.

This clonotype was observed many times. The chain uses TRBV6-5 and TRBJ1-5; D not certain. Germline V CDR1 and CDR2: MNHEY, SVGAGI. Trimming stripped 0 bases from V and 2 bases from J, with 11 bases between. This CDR3 is built from 16 residues. CDR3 protein: CASSYSGPRGNQPQHF. In DNA, the CDR3 is TGTGCCAGCAGTTACTCCGGGCCCCGAGGCAATCAGCCCCAGCATTTT.

This clonotype was observed many times. CDR3 DNA sequence: TGCGCCAGCAGCCCTAGGACAGGATCCTCTGGAAACACCATATATTTT. Protein product: CASSPRTGSSGNTIYF. The V gene is TRBV5-1, the J gene TRBJ1-3; TRBD1 agrees at 7 bases. J lost 0 bases, V lost 4 bases, and 7 bases had no gene match. Germline CDR1 and CDR2: SGHRS and YFSETQ. There are 16 residues in the CDR3.

The table lists this clonotype with many counts. The V call is TRBV5-1, the J call TRBJ2-1, with 11 bases that match TRBD2. The CDR3 sequence is 15 residues long. J was trimmed by 6 bases and V by 4 bases; bases with no gene match: 6. Germline-derived CDR1 and CDR2 are SGHRS and YFSETQ. This CDR3 reads CASSRIAGGSNEQFF. CDR3 DNA sequence: TGCGCCAGCAGCCGCATAGCGGGAGGGAGCAATGAGCAGTTCTTC.